Listed here are 14 T cell receptor beta chains from one sample, sequenced in a study of graft-versus-host responses after intestinal transplantation (dated by TCRdb to the early 2020s). Their antigens remain unidentified. The library was built by means of the immunoSEQ multiplex PCR assay. The source is immuneACCESS, and TCRdb retained only in-frame sequences with V and J called. Part of the clones is not carried over; for the studies checked, unresolved V genes explain less than half of this, and the remainder is unexplained. The sample table lists 100,000 to 120,000 clones, around 95% of them with a count of one. 0.4% to 0.55% of the sample is held by the ten biggest clonotypes. Taken with the paper, the label for time point translates to: cells obtained before transplantation from donor or recipient. The source was unstimulated CD8+ T cells sorted from spleen or lymph node cells, collected before intestinal transplant. These receptors were collected from a human donor who received an intestinal transplant.

The gene calls are TRBV2 and TRBJ2-5; TRBD2 aligns across 12 bases. The ends lost 9 bases at V and 5 bases at J; junction bases unmatched: 10. Germline V gene lookup returns CDR1 SNHLY and CDR2 FYNNEI. The CDR3 totals 15 residues. For the CDR3, the DNA is TGTGCCAGTGAGGCTAGCGGGAGGGTGGGGGAGACCCAGTACTTC. Encoded protein: CASEASGRVGETQYF. Supplemented by reference TRBV2 and TRBJ2-5, the full variable domain reads EPEVTQTPSHQVTQMGQEVILRCVPISNHLYFYWYRQILGQKVEFLVSFYNNEISEKSEIFDDQFSVERPDGSNFTLKIRSTKLEDSAMYFCASEASGRVGETQYFGPGTRLLVL.

V usage is TRBV11-3 and J usage is TRBJ2-1; 9 bases fit TRBD2. This CDR3 has 16 residues. Per germline, CDR1 SGHNT and CDR2 YENEEA. The V gene end was trimmed by 0 bases and the J gene end by 6 bases; junction bases not matched to a gene: 6. The CDR3 spells CASSLEGRREGNEQFF. In DNA, the CDR3 is TGTGCCAGCAGCTTAGAGGGTCGGCGGGAGGGCAATGAGCAGTTCTTC.

The chain employs TRBV27 and TRBJ2-7; the D gene is possibly TRBD2 (5 bases). The CDR3 has 13 amino acids. Germline V gene lookup returns CDR1 MNHEY and CDR2 SMNVEV (reference sequence). The V end lost 3 bases, the J end lost 2 bases, and 8 bases lay between the germline ends. CDR3 in DNA: TGTGCCAGCAGTTTCCCCGGGGCCTACGAGCAGTACTTC. The encoded protein is CASSFPGAYEQYF.

This chain links TRBV18 with TRBJ2-1; 13 positions match TRBD2. Trimming cost V 0 bases and J 8 bases; bases outside gene matches: 4. Germline V lookup: CDR1 KGHSH, CDR2 LQKENI. The CDR3 length is 16 residues. CDR3 residues: CASSPPGLAGTHEQFF. The CDR3 coding sequence is TGTGCCAGCTCACCACCGGGACTAGCGGGGACGCATGAGCAGTTCTTC.

The rearrangement links TRBV7-9 to TRBJ1-5; D not certain. Germline CDR1 and CDR2: SEHNR and FQNEAQ (reference sequence). V was pared by 3 bases and J by 1 base, with 1 base between. The CDR3 extends over 12 amino acids. DNA for the CDR3: TGTGCCAGCAGCTTGAGCAATCAGCCCCAGCATTTT. Residues: CASSLSNQPQHF.

The chain recombines TRBV5-6 with TRBJ2-1; 8 bases agree with TRBD1. The CDR3 runs 17 residues. The germline V gene encodes CDR1 SGHDT and CDR2 YYEEEE. V gave up 2 bases and J gave up 7 bases; unmatched junction bases: 14. The CDR3 sequence: CASSFTRGLRDWNEQFF. The CDR3 coding sequence is TGTGCCAGCAGCTTCACCAGGGGGCTACGGGATTGGAATGAGCAGTTCTTC.

The gene calls are TRBV28 and TRBJ1-2; D may be TRBD1 (6 bases). Trimming removed 8 bases at V and 2 bases at J, with 15 bases between. Germline V lookup: CDR1 MDHEN, CDR2 SYDVKM. This CDR3 is 14 amino acids long. CDR3: CASRRQELNYGYTF. CDR3 DNA sequence: TGTGCCAGCCGCCGACAGGAGCTAAACTATGGCTACACCTTC.

This chain uses TRBV5-1 with TRBJ2-7; 8 bases align to TRBD2. In germline, CDR1 is SGHRS, CDR2 YFSETQ. The CDR3 runs 15 residues. Trimming at V came to 3 bases and at J to 1 base, leaving 6 bases not matched to a gene. In nucleotides, the CDR3 is TGCGCCAGCAGCTCGGGGCCGGGAGGGTCCTACGAGCAGTACTTC. Amino acids: CASSSGPGGSYEQYF. The full variable domain, with the rest looked up from reference TRBV5-1 and TRBJ2-7, is KAGVTQTPRYLIKTRGQQVTLSCSPISGHRSVSWYQQTPGQGLQFLFEYFSETQRNKGNFPGRFSGRQFSNSRSEMNVSTLELGDSALYLCASSSGPGGSYEQYFGPGTRLTVT.

This chain uses TRBV6-5 with TRBJ2-1, with 9 bases lining up with TRBD1. This CDR3 is built from 14 residues. Looked up from germline, CDR1 is MNHEY and CDR2 is SVGAGI. V lost 2 bases and J lost 9; bases outside the gene matches: 5. The CDR3 loop reads CASSYGTGGFEQFF. The CDR3 nucleotides are TGTGCCAGCAGTTACGGAACAGGGGGCTTTGAGCAGTTCTTC.

V is TRBV6-1 and J is TRBJ2-2; 9 bases fit TRBD2. CDR1 and CDR2 (germline): MNHNS, SASEGT. The CDR3 length is 16 residues. Trimming at V came to 1 base and at J to 4 bases, leaving 4 bases not matched to a gene. CDR3 sequence: CASSEEAGGVTGELFF. CDR3 bases: TGTGCCAGCAGTGAAGAGGCGGGAGGGGTCACCGGGGAGCTGTTTTTT.

The chain links TRBV9 to TRBJ2-7, with a tentative D call TRBD1 (5 bases). This CDR3 spans 15 amino acids. Germline CDR1 is SGDLS and CDR2 is YYNGEE. Trimming took off 1 base at V and 7 bases at J, with 18 bases between the two ends. The CDR3 region is CASSVRGMLTEEQYF. As DNA, the CDR3 is TGTGCCAGCAGCGTAAGGGGCATGTTAACGGAGGAGCAGTACTTC.

The chain links TRBV7-6 to TRBJ1-2, with D perhaps matching TRBD1 (5 bases). The CDR3 has 14 residues. Germline CDR1 is SGHVS and CDR2 is FNYEAQ. The V gene lost 5 bases and the J gene lost 7 bases, with 17 bases spanning the gap. The CDR3 spells CASSPLTDIGGYTF. The CDR3 DNA reads TGTGCCAGCAGCCCCTTAACGGACATCGGTGGCTACACCTTC.

The chain is built from TRBV6-1 and TRBJ2-1; D may be TRBD2 (5 bases). The germline gives CDR1 MNHNS, CDR2 SASEGT. Trimming shortened V by 4 bases and J by 6 bases, and 16 bases separated the two germline ends. This CDR3 is 15 amino acids long. The chain's CDR3 is CASSVIVRGLNEQFF. CDR3 nucleotides: TGTGCCAGCAGTGTCATTGTACGCGGGCTCAATGAGCAGTTCTTC.

This chain uses TRBV28 with TRBJ2-7, with TRBD2 as a possible D gene (6 bases). The CDR3 contains 16 residues. The V gene's germline CDR1 is MDHEN and CDR2 SYDVKM. V was trimmed by 6 bases and J by 4 bases, leaving 22 bases between them. In nucleotides, the CDR3 is TGTGCCAGCAGCCCCGTCCCGACGGGAGTTGGATACGAGCAGTACTTC. Its protein is CASSPVPTGVGYEQYF. The full variable domain, completed using reference TRBV28 and TRBJ2-7, is DVKVTQSSRYLVKRTGEKVFLECVQDMDHENMFWYRQDPGLGLRLIYFSYDVKMKEKGDIPEGYSVSREKKERFSLILESASTNQTSMYLCASSPVPTGVGYEQYFGPGTRLTVT.